This T cell receptor (beta chain) was recovered during a study of CD8 T cells in ankylosing spondylitis. Overall study findings and caveats: What appeared characteristic of ankylosing spondylitis blood was a TCR beta motif of 7 or 8 highly homologous variants.

The CDR3 spans 14 residues. CDR1 is DFQATT and CDR2 is SNEGSKA in the germline V gene (reference sequence). Trimming removed 5 bases from V and 0 bases from J, with 11 bases in between. This clonotype has at least ten counts. Its target is not known. Each TCR beta library was made by quantitative 5'-RACE that incorporated molecular barcodes. One entry per CDR3 protein results from TCRdb running MiXCR on the 5' RACE reads. This sample has some 220,000 distinct CDR3 sequences; around 8% occur once, and the top ten carry 4.8%. The chain employs TRBV20-1 and TRBJ1-3; D uncertain. This TCR was sampled from a female donor with ankylosing spondylitis or in good health (not recorded which). Material for sequencing was blood, either unsorted or a sorted T cell fraction (not recorded which). This CDR3 reads CSAPSENSGNTIYF. The DNA for the CDR3 is TGCAGTGCTCCTAGTGAAAACTCTGGAAACACCATATATTTT.